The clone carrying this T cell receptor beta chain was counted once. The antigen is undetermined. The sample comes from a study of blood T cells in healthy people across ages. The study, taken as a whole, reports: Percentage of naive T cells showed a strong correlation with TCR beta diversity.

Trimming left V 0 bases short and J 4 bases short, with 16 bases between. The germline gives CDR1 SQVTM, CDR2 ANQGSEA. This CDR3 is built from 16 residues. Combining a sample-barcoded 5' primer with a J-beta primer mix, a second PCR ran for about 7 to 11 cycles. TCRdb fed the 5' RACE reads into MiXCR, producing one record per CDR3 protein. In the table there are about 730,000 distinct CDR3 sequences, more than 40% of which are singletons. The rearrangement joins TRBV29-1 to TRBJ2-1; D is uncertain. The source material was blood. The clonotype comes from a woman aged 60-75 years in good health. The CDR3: CSVEDQLAAPYNEQFF. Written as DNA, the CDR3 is TGCAGCGTTGAAGATCAATTGGCAGCCCCGTACAATGAGCAGTTCTTC.